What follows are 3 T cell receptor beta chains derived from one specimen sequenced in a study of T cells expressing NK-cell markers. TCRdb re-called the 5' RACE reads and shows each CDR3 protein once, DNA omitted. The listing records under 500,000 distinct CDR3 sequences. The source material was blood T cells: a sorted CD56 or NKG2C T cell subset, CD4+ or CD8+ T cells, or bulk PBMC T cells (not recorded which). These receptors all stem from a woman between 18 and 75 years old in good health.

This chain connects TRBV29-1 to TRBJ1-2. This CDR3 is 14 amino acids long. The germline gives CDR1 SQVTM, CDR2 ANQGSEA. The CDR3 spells CSVTGQSANYGYTF.

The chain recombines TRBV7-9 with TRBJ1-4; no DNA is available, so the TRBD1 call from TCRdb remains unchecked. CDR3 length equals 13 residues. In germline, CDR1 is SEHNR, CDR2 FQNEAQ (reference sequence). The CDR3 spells CATPGQTNEKLFF.

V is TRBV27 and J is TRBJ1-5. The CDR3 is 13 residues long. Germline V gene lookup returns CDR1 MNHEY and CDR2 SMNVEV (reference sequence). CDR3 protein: CASSFYQHQPQHF.